This TCR beta chain is from a study of T cell repertoires in cytomegalovirus infection. TCRdb fed the reads into MiXCR, producing one record per CDR3 protein. The sample includes about 470,000 distinct CDR3 sequences, approximately 42% of them seen just once. Concerning this clonotype itself: The antigen is undetermined.

This specimen was cultured PBMCs, taken from culture after CMV antigen stimulation. This clonotype was obtained from a human donor in good health (CMV status not recorded). Some clones in this sample may be carry-over from other donors' samples.

The CDR3, as DNA: TGCGCCAGCAGCTCCCTGCGGGAGGGAGAGACCCAGTACTTC. This codes for CASSSLREGETQYF. The chain is built from TRBV5-1 and TRBJ2-5, with TRBD2 identical over 9 bases. Trimming at V came to 3 bases and at J to 4 bases, leaving 4 bases not matched to a gene. CDR1 is SGHRS, CDR2 YFSETQ, per germline. The CDR3 totals 14 residues.